These 23 T cell receptor beta chains originate from one sample sequenced in a study of T cell repertoires in aging, cancer and after chemotherapy. Rearranged V-D-J TRB sequences were amplified with a mixed TRB-A/B primer pool. TCRdb re-called the multiplex PCR reads with MiXCR, one entry per CDR3 protein. The sample holds approximately 9,000 distinct CDR3 sequences; just under 25% are singletons and the top ten take about 2.5%. Amplification of TCR beta used genomic DNA extracted from peripheral blood. Sequencing used blood. Receptors were obtained from a human donor with a blood cancer.

This clonotype is large within its sample. The rearrangement links TRBV13 to TRBJ2-3; D unresolved. V was clipped by 5 bases and J by 2 bases, with 8 bases between them. The CDR3 is 13 amino acids. CDR1 and CDR2 from the germline V gene are PRHDT and FYEKMQ (reference sequence). CDR3 DNA: TGTGCCAGCAGCCCCGCTCCCACAGATACGCAGTATTTT. Encoded protein: CASSPAPTDTQYF.

This clonotype was recorded a few times. This chain connects TRBV20-1 to TRBJ2-2, with D possibly being TRBD2 (7 bases). Germline CDR1 is DFQATT and CDR2 is SNEGSKA (reference sequence). The CDR3 is 15 residues long. The ends were cut back, 2 bases at V and 6 bases at J, with 16 bases in the middle. The CDR3 nucleotides are TGCAGTGCTAGATCTACAGGGAGGGACTCCGGGGAGCTGTTTTTT. Translation gives CSARSTGRDSGELFF.

J is TRBJ2-1 and V is TRBV7-2, with 7 bases that match TRBD2. J gave up 6 bases and V 4 bases, and 9 bases lay outside the gene matches. Per the germline V gene, CDR1 is SGHTA and CDR2 is FQGNSA. The CDR3 runs to 15 residues. CDR3 region: CASSSSGAPSNEQFF. In DNA, the CDR3 is TGTGCCAGCAGCTCGAGCGGGGCGCCCTCCAATGAGCAGTTCTTC.

The rearrangement links TRBV5-1 to TRBJ2-5; 8 bases line up with TRBD2. After removal of 0 bases from V and 3 bases from J, the junction contained 1 base not matched to a gene. CDR3 size: 14 residues. Per the germline V gene, CDR1 is SGHRS and CDR2 is YFSETQ. CDR3: CASSLGTSKETQYF. CDR3 bases: TGCGCCAGCAGCTTGGGGACTAGCAAAGAGACCCAGTACTTC.

This clonotype is medium-sized (0.01 to 0.1%) in the sample. This rearrangement joins TRBV6-5 to TRBJ1-3; 8 positions agree with TRBD1. There are 14 residues in the CDR3. Unmatched junction bases numbered 10, after V lost 7 bases and J lost 8 bases. Germline-derived CDR1 and CDR2 are MNHEY and SVGAGI. The CDR3 region has the DNA TGTGCCAGCATCCTAGGACAGGGAGGTCACACCATATATTTT. Residues: CASILGQGGHTIYF.

J is TRBJ2-3 and V is TRBV20-1; the D is unclear. The CDR3 extends over 14 amino acids. Trimming pared 6 bases from V and 3 bases from J, leaving 16 bases between. The V gene's germline CDR1 is DFQATT and CDR2 SNEGSKA (reference sequence). CDR3 sequence: CSAIPPSLTDTQYF. The CDR3 region has the DNA TGCAGTGCCATTCCCCCTAGTTTAACAGATACGCAGTATTTT.

The chain links TRBV10-3 to TRBJ1-1; D not certain. The ends were cut back, 2 bases at V and 8 bases at J, with 9 bases in the middle. CDR1 and CDR2 (germline): ENHRY, SYGVKD. The CDR3 extends over 12 amino acids. CDR3 nucleotide sequence: TGTGCCATCAGTGAGAGCCAAACGGAAGCTTTCTTT. Amino acids: CAISESQTEAFF.

This clonotype is termed medium-sized. The chain links TRBV19 to TRBJ1-5; 8 bases align to TRBD1. In germline, CDR1 is LNHDA, CDR2 SQIVND (reference sequence). V gave up 7 bases and J gave up 2 bases; unmatched junction bases: 7. The CDR3 consists of 15 residues. CDR3 sequence reads: CASNLQGVGNQPQHF. In nucleotides, the CDR3 is TGTGCCAGTAATCTACAGGGGGTTGGCAATCAGCCCCAGCATTTT.

The chain carries TRBV6-5 and TRBJ2-2, with TRBD2 matching 11 bases. Germline-derived CDR1 and CDR2 are MNHEY and SVGAGI. V was pared by 0 bases and J by 2 bases, with 5 bases of the junction left unmatched. The CDR3 consists of 18 residues. Written as DNA, the CDR3 is TGTGCCAGCAGTTACTCGAGTAGCGGGGGGGCCAACACCGGGGAGCTGTTTTTT. The encoded protein is CASSYSSSGGANTGELFF.

This clonotype was seen a handful of times. This sequence joins TRBV7-2 and TRBJ2-3; TRBD1 might be the D (5 bases). The V and J ends lost 1 base and 8 bases respectively, with 7 bases between them. Germline CDR1 and CDR2: SGHTA and FQGNSA. The CDR3 consists of 12 residues. For the CDR3, the DNA is TGTGCCAGCAGCTTAGGGGGCGCTACGCAGTATTTT. It encodes CASSLGGATQYF.

This clonotype counts as medium-sized (0.01 to 0.1%). The chain links TRBV6-1 to TRBJ2-5, with 10 positions matching TRBD2. The germline CDR1 and CDR2 sequences are MNHNS and SASEGT. This CDR3 is built from 13 residues. V shed 7 bases, J shed 4 bases, and the junction held 3 bases outside the gene matches. Here the CDR3 DNA reads TGTGCCAGCACTCGGACTAGCGGAGAGACCCAGTACTTC. Protein product: CASTRTSGETQYF.

This clonotype counts as medium-sized. This rearrangement joins TRBV6-6 to TRBJ1-5; 8 bases agree with TRBD1. V shed 0 bases and J 6 bases; nucleotides not matched to a gene: 7. Germline V gene data show CDR1 as MNHNY and CDR2 as SVGAGI (reference sequence). CDR3 length: 16 amino acids. As DNA, the CDR3 is TGTGCCAGCAGTTACTCGCGAGGACAGGGAGCTCAGCCCCAGCATTTT. It yields the protein CASSYSRGQGAQPQHF.

This clonotype is medium-sized in the sample. This chain joins TRBV19 and TRBJ2-3; TRBD1 might be the D (5 bases). CDR1 LNHDA and CDR2 SQIVND come from the germline V gene (reference sequence). V gave up 5 bases and J gave up 1 base, with 13 bases separating them. The CDR3 covers 15 residues. CDR3 sequence reads: CASSPPQGGTDTQYF. CDR3 coding DNA: TGTGCCAGTAGTCCCCCGCAGGGCGGCACAGATACGCAGTATTTT.

This clonotype has a handful of counts. The genes are TRBV28 and TRBJ1-1, with D possibly matching TRBD1 (5 bases). The CDR3 length is 14 residues. V was pared by 7 bases and J by 7 bases, with 19 bases between. CDR1 and CDR2 from the germline V gene are MDHEN and SYDVKM. The CDR3 loop reads CASTLTRQQSEAFF. CDR3 coding DNA: TGTGCCAGCACCCTAACCCGACAGCAGAGTGAAGCTTTCTTT. Drawing the rest from reference TRBV28 and TRBJ1-1, the complete variable domain is DVKVTQSSRYLVKRTGEKVFLECVQDMDHENMFWYRQDPGLGLRLIYFSYDVKMKEKGDIPEGYSVSREKKERFSLILESASTNQTSMYLCASTLTRQQSEAFFGQGTRLTVV.

This clonotype showed up just a few times. The rearrangement uses TRBV12-3 or TRBV12-4 and TRBJ1-1; D possibly corresponds to TRBD1 (6 bases). The germline V and J ends were trimmed by 10 bases and 6 bases, with 18 bases remaining between them. The CDR3 sequence is 13 residues long. The DNA of the CDR3 is TGTGCCACAATACCTGAAGGGGGGTCTGAAGCTTTCTTT. Protein: CATIPEGGSEAFF.

V usage is TRBV4-3 and J usage is TRBJ2-5, with D possibly TRBD2 on 5 matching bases. Germline CDR1 reads LGHNA; CDR2 reads YSLEER. The CDR3 has 15 amino acids. Trimming took 4 bases from V and 4 from J, leaving 16 bases between them. CDR3: CASSPTGQTTETQYF. The CDR3 coding sequence is TGCGCCAGCAGCCCGACCGGCCAGACTACAGAGACCCAGTACTTC.

This clonotype was recorded a few times. The chain joins TRBV12-3 or TRBV12-4 to TRBJ2-7; no definite D call. The length of the CDR3 is 13 residues. Trimming took off 5 bases at V and 2 bases at J, with 10 bases between the two ends. CDR3: CASSRTAPYEQYF. CDR3 nucleotides: TGTGCCAGCAGTCGGACGGCTCCCTACGAGCAGTACTTC.

By frequency in the sample, this clonotype is medium-sized. This chain joins TRBV5-6 and TRBJ2-1; D is uncertain. The CDR3 runs 16 residues. V was clipped by 3 bases and J by 0 bases, with 13 bases between them. In germline, CDR1 is SGHDT, CDR2 YYEEEE. The CDR3 sequence is CASSWAASTSYNEQFF. The DNA for the CDR3 is TGTGCCAGCAGCTGGGCGGCCAGCACCTCCTACAATGAGCAGTTCTTC.

The chain has TRBV6-5 and TRBJ2-7; weak D call: TRBD1 (6 bases). Deletions cut 6 bases from V and 7 bases from J, with 16 bases between. This CDR3 contains 13 residues. Germline CDR1 and CDR2: MNHEY and SVGAGI. In DNA form, the CDR3 reads TGTGCCAGCAGCTCAACGACAGGCGGGGAGCAGTACTTC. It yields the protein CASSSTTGGEQYF.

This clonotype is medium-sized within its sample. The chain employs TRBV6-5 and TRBJ2-7; D remains ambiguous. V dropped 2 bases and J dropped 0 bases, with 5 bases sitting between them. The germline V gene encodes CDR1 MNHEY and CDR2 SVGAGI. This CDR3 is 13 amino acids long. CDR3 sequence: CASSYSSSYEQYF. The CDR3 region has the DNA TGTGCCAGCAGTTACAGCAGCTCCTACGAGCAGTACTTC.

By share of the sample, this clonotype is medium-sized. The rearrangement links TRBV6-5 to TRBJ2-1; 13 nucleotides align to TRBD2. J lost 6 bases, V lost 6 bases, and 5 bases had no gene match. The CDR3 extends over 15 amino acids. From germline, CDR1 is MNHEY and CDR2 SVGAGI. CDR3 loop: CASRQTSGRTNEQFF. The CDR3 DNA reads TGTGCCAGCAGACAGACTAGCGGGAGGACCAATGAGCAGTTCTTC.

The CDR3 is CASSGSGRAGGEQFF. The CDR3, as DNA: TGTGCCAGCAGCGGTAGCGGGAGGGCCGGTGGTGAGCAGTTCTTC. The chain uses TRBV9 and TRBJ2-1; 11 bases are a match to TRBD2. Unmatched junction bases numbered 8, after V lost 3 bases and J lost 9 bases. From germline, CDR1 is SGDLS and CDR2 YYNGEE. This CDR3 region has 15 residues. Using reference TRBV9 and TRBJ2-1 for the parts outside the CDR3, the full variable domain is DSGVTQTPKHLITATGQRVTLRCSPRSGDLSVYWYQQSLDQGLQFLIQYYNGEERAKGNILERFSAQQFPDLHSELNLSSLELGDSALYFCASSGSGRAGGEQFFGPGTRLTVL.

This clonotype came up a few times. V gene TRBV7-2 combines with J gene TRBJ2-3; 9 nucleotides line up with TRBD2. This CDR3 has 16 residues. Germline V gene sequence: CDR1 SGHTA, CDR2 FQGNSA. Trimming took 0 bases from V and 6 from J; bases not matched to a gene: 7. This CDR3 is CASSLAPSGGPDTQYF. CDR3 nucleotides: TGTGCCAGCAGCTTAGCGCCCAGCGGGGGGCCCGATACGCAGTATTTT.